This T cell receptor (beta chain) comes out of a study of T cells in Graves' hyperthyroidism and ophthalmopathy. CDR1 MNHEY and CDR2 SMNVEV come from the germline V gene (reference sequence). Trimming at V came to 6 bases and at J to 7 bases, leaving 7 bases not matched to a gene. The CDR3 loop spans 16 amino acids. TCR beta CDR3 region amplification was performed from RNA transcripts. The HTBI primer set drove a first-round RT-PCR of the TCR CDR3. TCRdb independently ran MiXCR on the multiplex PCR reads; one entry per CDR3 protein. The repertoire has about 600,000 distinct CDR3 sequences, roughly 16% of them found once; the top ten carry under 3.5%.

Sequenced input: blood. This clonotype originated in a woman aged 35 to 49 with Graves' ophthalmopathy. V and J are TRBV27 and TRBJ2-1, with 15 bases lining up with TRBD2. CDR3 residues: CASSAGTSGRRNEQFF. The CDR3 region has the DNA TGTGCCAGCAGCGCCGGGACTAGCGGGAGGAGAAATGAGCAGTTCTTC.